This TCR beta chain emerged from a study of blood T cell repertoires in COVID-19. Assay used: immunoSEQ multiplex PCR; TCRdb lists only in-frame clones, some missing. The sample carries some 96,000 clones, 65% to 90% recorded once. The CDR3 is 15 amino acids. With 0 bases removed from V and 5 bases from J, the gap between germline ends came to 14 bases. The germline CDR1 and CDR2 sequences are SGHDT and YYEEEE. The sequence was obtained from a man older than 75 with acute or convalescent COVID-19. The V gene is TRBV5-6, the J gene TRBJ2-5; D is perhaps TRBD1 (6 bases). The material sequenced was peripheral blood. CDR3 amino acids: CASSLGVVRGETQYF. The CDR3 DNA reads as TGTGCCAGCAGCTTGGGGGTAGTCAGGGGTGAGACCCAGTACTTC. The entire variable domain, with the rest obtained from reference TRBV5-6 and TRBJ2-5, is as follows: DAGVTQSPTHLIKTRGQQVTLRCSPKSGHDTVSWYQQALGQGPQFIFQYYEEEERQRGNFPDRFSGHQFPNYSSELNVNALLLGDSALYLCASSLGVVRGETQYFGPGTRLLVL.